Below are 16 T cell receptor beta chains sequenced from a single sample in a study of post-analysis software for immune sequencing data. Points from the study as a whole: TRBV segments more frequent in patients than in controls numbered five and included TRBV5-6, TRBV5-1 and TRBV20-1.

Unique molecular identifiers featured in each of the TCR beta cDNA libraries. Each CDR3 protein is one row after TCRdb ran MiXCR on the PCR reads. The sample has more than 350,000 distinct CDR3 sequences, 35% to 45% seen once. These receptors have no identified antigens. The sample taken for sequencing was blood. These receptors were collected from a girl aged 2-10 years with multiple sclerosis.

This clonotype was counted between two and nine times. The J gene is TRBJ2-5, the V gene TRBV10-3; the D is unclear. Trimming took off 7 bases at V and 5 bases at J, with 20 bases between the two ends. CDR1 and CDR2 (germline): ENHRY, SYGVKD. The CDR3 has 15 amino acids. The CDR3 protein is CAITAKRMKRETQYF. CDR3 nucleotides: TGTGCCATCACCGCTAAGAGGATGAAACGGGAGACCCAGTACTTC.

This clonotype has a handful of counts. The V gene is TRBV6-4, the J gene TRBJ2-7; D may be TRBD1 (6 bases). Germline-derived CDR1 and CDR2 are MRHNA and SNTAGT. CDR3 size: 16 residues. The V end was cut by 3 bases, the J end by 3 bases, with 18 bases between. The CDR3 is CASSDIRGSGGYEQYF. The DNA for the CDR3 is TGTGCCAGCAGTGATATTAGGGGGAGTGGGGGCTACGAGCAGTACTTC.

With respect to this clonotype: A much larger clone differs by one base, so this may be a read error. V and J are TRBV7-2 and TRBJ2-7, with D maybe TRBD1 (6 bases). Trimming cost V 4 bases and J 12 bases, with 19 bases left between them. Looked up from germline, CDR1 is SGHTA and CDR2 is FQGNSA. The CDR3 spans 13 residues. CDR3 sequence reads: CASSSGQQETLYF. The CDR3 bases are TGTGCCAGCAGCTCGGGACAACAAGAGACCCTGTACTTC.

This clonotype has only a few counts. The chain links TRBV29-1 to TRBJ2-1; perhaps TRBD1 as D (5 bases). Germline lookup yields CDR1 SQVTM and CDR2 ANQGSEA. The CDR3 has 16 amino acids. Trimming pared 6 bases from V and 3 bases from J, leaving 21 bases between. This CDR3 is CSVVDIFGALYNEQFF. The CDR3 nucleotides read TGCAGCGTGGTGGACATATTTGGGGCCCTCTACAATGAGCAGTTCTTC.

V and J are TRBV12-5 and TRBJ2-5, with 9 nucleotides matching TRBD1. Germline CDR1 and CDR2: LGHNT and FRNRAP. This CDR3 comprises 17 residues. The J segment lost 3 bases and the V segment lost 0 bases, leaving 8 bases of the junction unmatched. CDR3 sequence (DNA): TGTGCTAGTGGTTTGGTACGTGGGGACAGGGTGAAAGAGACCCAGTACTTC. This gives the protein CASGLVRGDRVKETQYF.

This clonotype was observed a few times. The V call is TRBV7-9, the J call TRBJ2-3; 8 bases fit TRBD2. CDR1 SEHNR and CDR2 FQNEAQ come from the germline V gene (reference sequence). Trimming at V came to 5 bases and at J to 2 bases, leaving 9 bases not matched to a gene. CDR3 length: 16 amino acids. CDR3 bases: TGTGCCAGCAGCGCCCTTAGCGGGGCCTTCACAGATACGCAGTATTTT. It specifies CASSALSGAFTDTQYF.

CDR3 sequence: CSAERDRDQPQHF. The CDR3 DNA reads TGCAGTGCTGAAAGGGACCGGGATCAGCCCCAGCATTTT. This chain joins TRBV20-1 and TRBJ1-5, with a possible D match to TRBD1 (5 bases). Deletions cut 5 bases from V and 5 bases from J, with 13 bases between. Germline V lookup: CDR1 DFQATT, CDR2 SNEGSKA (reference sequence). CDR3 length equals 13 residues.

The rearrangement links TRBV7-2 to TRBJ2-1; no definite D call. The germline V gene encodes CDR1 SGHTA and CDR2 FQGNSA. The CDR3 is made up of 15 amino acids. V lost 3 bases and J lost 0, with 9 bases in between. The CDR3 loop reads CASSLVWASYNEQFF. The DNA for the CDR3 is TGTGCCAGCAGCTTGGTCTGGGCCTCCTACAATGAGCAGTTCTTC.

The genes are TRBV27 and TRBJ2-3; 9 nucleotides agree with TRBD2. The CDR3 has 21 amino acids. CDR1 and CDR2 from the germline V gene are MNHEY and SMNVEV (reference sequence). The V and J ends lost 4 bases and 6 bases, in that order; junction bases with no gene match: 26. DNA of the CDR3: TGTGCCAGCAGTTCCCACCCCGTTACCTTAACCACTAGCGGGTGGAGTGATACGCAGTATTTT. Its protein is CASSSHPVTLTTSGWSDTQYF.

The chain combines TRBV2 with TRBJ1-5, with unresolved D. Germline CDR1 is SNHLY and CDR2 is FYNNEI. V was pared by 5 bases and J by 7 bases, with 15 bases between. This CDR3 spans 14 amino acids. This CDR3 is CASSSTGIPQPQHF. The CDR3, as DNA: TGTGCCAGCAGTAGTACCGGGATTCCCCAGCCCCAGCATTTT.

The rearrangement links TRBV12-3 or TRBV12-4 to TRBJ1-2; TRBD1 matches at 11 bases. J gave up 6 bases and V 6 bases, and 9 bases lay outside the gene matches. The CDR3 loop spans 15 amino acids. CDR3 nucleotide sequence: TGTGCCAGCAGAAGGACAGGGGGCGAAGTTAATGGCTACACCTTC. Its protein product is CASRRTGGEVNGYTF.

This clonotype came up a few times. A read error may produce the germline difference seen at one junction end. The CDR3 sequence: CASSFESSYNSPPHF. CDR3 nucleotides: TGTGCCAGCAGCTTCGAGAGCTCCTATAATTCACCCCCCCACTTT. The chain links TRBV5-5 to TRBJ1-6; no firm D call. Per germline, CDR1 SGHKS and CDR2 YYEKEE (reference sequence). This CDR3 has 15 residues.

Regarding this clonotype: Because the CDR3 is missing its conserved closing phenylalanine or tryptophan, this is likely a read error. V usage is TRBV5-1 and J usage is TRBJ1-6, with TRBD1 matching over 7 bases. The CDR3 contains 15 residues. After removal of 4 bases from V and 9 bases from J, the junction contained 10 bases not matched to a gene. Germline loops: CDR1 SGHRS, CDR2 YFSETQ. The CDR3 DNA follows: TGCGCCAGCAGCCAACGGAGGGACAGACTTTCACCCCTCCACTGT. It yields the protein CASSQRRDRLSPLHC.

The chain joins TRBV4-3 to TRBJ2-7, with D maybe TRBD2 (6 bases). Germline V gives CDR1 LGHNA, CDR2 YSLEER. The CDR3 consists of 16 residues. The germline V and J ends were trimmed by 0 bases and 0 bases, with 12 bases remaining between them. CDR3 sequence: CASSQDIGGPSYEQYF. CDR3 coding DNA: TGCGCCAGCAGCCAAGATATAGGAGGGCCCTCCTACGAGCAGTACTTC.

This chain joins TRBV29-1 and TRBJ2-7; 10 bases are shared with TRBD1. This CDR3 has 16 amino acids. Germline CDR1 reads SQVTM; CDR2 reads ANQGSEA. V shed 2 bases and J 2 bases; nucleotides not matched to a gene: 9. This chain's CDR3 is CSVERLGTGVTYEQYF. For the CDR3, the DNA is TGCAGCGTTGAACGGTTAGGGACAGGGGTTACCTACGAGCAGTACTTC.

J is TRBJ1-1 and V is TRBV7-6, with D hard to call. The CDR3 extends over 15 amino acids. Germline CDR1 is SGHVS and CDR2 is FNYEAQ. Trimming removed 5 bases from V and 1 base from J, with 14 bases in between. The CDR3 DNA is TGTGCCAGCAGCAGCCGCCTGGGATGGAACACTGAAGCTTTCTTT. Its protein is CASSSRLGWNTEAFF.